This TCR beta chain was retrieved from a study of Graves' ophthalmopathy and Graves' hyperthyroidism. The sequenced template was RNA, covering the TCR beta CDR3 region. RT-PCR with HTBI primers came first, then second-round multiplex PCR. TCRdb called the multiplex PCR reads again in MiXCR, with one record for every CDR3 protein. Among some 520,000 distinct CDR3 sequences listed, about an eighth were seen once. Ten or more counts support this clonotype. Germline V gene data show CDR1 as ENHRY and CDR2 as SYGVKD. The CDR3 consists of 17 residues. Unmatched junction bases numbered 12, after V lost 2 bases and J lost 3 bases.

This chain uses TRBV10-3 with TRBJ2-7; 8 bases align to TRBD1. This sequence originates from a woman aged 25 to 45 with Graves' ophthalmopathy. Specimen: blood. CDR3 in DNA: TGTGCCATCAGTGAGCCGGACAGGGAAGTCGTCCGCTACGAGCAGTACTTC. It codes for CAISEPDREVVRYEQYF.